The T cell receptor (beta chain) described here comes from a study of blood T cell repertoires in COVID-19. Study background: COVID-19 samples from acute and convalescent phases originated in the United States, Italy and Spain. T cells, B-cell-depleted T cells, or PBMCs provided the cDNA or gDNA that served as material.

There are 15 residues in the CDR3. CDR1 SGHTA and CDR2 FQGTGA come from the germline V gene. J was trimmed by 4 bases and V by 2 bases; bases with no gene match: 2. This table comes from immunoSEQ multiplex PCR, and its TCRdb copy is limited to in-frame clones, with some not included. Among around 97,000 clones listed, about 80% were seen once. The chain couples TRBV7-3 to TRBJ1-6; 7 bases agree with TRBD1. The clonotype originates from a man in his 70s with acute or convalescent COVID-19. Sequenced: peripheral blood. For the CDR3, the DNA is TGTGCCAGCAGCTTAGAGACAGGGTATAATTCACCCCTCCACTTT. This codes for CASSLETGYNSPLHF.